The 32 T cell receptor beta chains below all came from one sample that was sequenced in a study of shared clonotypes between healthy human individuals. Generated by immunoSEQ multiplex PCR, the TCRdb table keeps only in-frame clones and is missing some. The profile shows about 2.4 million clones, about 92% of them singletons. Specimen: naive CD4+ T cells sorted from blood. Subset indicated: CD45RA+ positively selected. Receptors originate from a man between 18 and 35 years old in good health.

About this clone: The sample holds other DNA sequences that translate to the same CDR3. The chain is built from TRBV28 and TRBJ2-1; tentatively, D is TRBD1 (6 bases). Germline V gene sequence: CDR1 MDHEN, CDR2 SYDVKM. The V end was cut by 6 bases, the J end by 9 bases, with 12 bases between. This CDR3 is built from 12 residues. The CDR3 DNA reads TGTGCCAGCAGGCAGGGGTACGGTGAGCAGTTCTTC. Residues: CASRQGYGEQFF.

V gene TRBV4-1 combines with J gene TRBJ2-7; 7 positions agree with TRBD2. J was trimmed by 4 bases and V by 3 bases; bases with no gene match: 15. This CDR3 contains 17 residues. Germline CDR1 reads MGHRA; CDR2 reads YSYEKL. CDR3 amino acids: CASSHHPVRGKIYEQYF. CDR3 nucleotide sequence: TGCGCCAGCAGCCACCACCCGGTGCGGGGGAAGATATACGAGCAGTACTTC.

The CDR3 spells CASSEVALPQHF. The CDR3 DNA sequence: TGTGCCAGCAGTGAAGTGGCTCTGCCCCAGCATTTT. The rearrangement joins TRBV6-1 to TRBJ1-5; D remains unclear. The germline V and J ends were trimmed by 1 base and 9 bases, with 7 bases remaining between them. The CDR3 is 12 amino acids. CDR1 is MNHNS and CDR2 is SASEGT in the germline V gene.

The chain employs TRBV2 and TRBJ2-2, with TRBD2 matching over 10 bases. Germline loops: CDR1 SNHLY, CDR2 FYNNEI. V shed 10 bases, J shed 4 bases, and the junction held 9 bases outside the gene matches. This CDR3 has 15 residues. DNA of the CDR3: TGTGCCACAACAACTAGCGGGGCCCCCACCGGGGAGCTGTTTTTT. This gives the protein CATTTSGAPTGELFF.

The rearrangement joins TRBV6-6 to TRBJ1-6; possibly TRBD1 for D (5 bases). Trimming took off 4 bases at V and 10 bases at J, with 8 bases between the two ends. CDR1 is MNHNY and CDR2 is SVGAGI in the germline V gene (reference sequence). The CDR3 is made up of 12 amino acids. CDR3: CASSSRESPLHF. CDR3 nucleotide sequence: TGTGCCAGCAGTTCCAGGGAATCACCCCTCCACTTT.

The genes are TRBV5-1 and TRBJ2-1, with D possibly being TRBD1 or TRBD2 (5 bases each). The CDR3 extends over 14 amino acids. Germline loops: CDR1 SGHRS, CDR2 YFSETQ. Trimming pared 4 bases from V and 3 bases from J, leaving 11 bases between. The CDR3 DNA is TGCGCCAGCAGCCGGGACGTTCACTACAATGAGCAGTTCTTC. This translates into CASSRDVHYNEQFF. Combining the CDR3 with reference TRBV5-1 and TRBJ2-1 gives the whole variable domain KAGVTQTPRYLIKTRGQQVTLSCSPISGHRSVSWYQQTPGQGLQFLFEYFSETQRNKGNFPGRFSGRQFSNSRSEMNVSTLELGDSALYLCASSRDVHYNEQFFGPGTRLTVL.

V is TRBV10-1 and J is TRBJ2-1, with D possibly being TRBD1 or TRBD2 (5 bases each). CDR1 and CDR2 from the germline V gene are WNHNN and SYGVQD (reference sequence). V was shortened by 5 bases and J by 6 bases, with 17 bases between the two germline ends. CDR3 length: 15 amino acids. CDR3 DNA: TGCGCCAGCAGTCGATCCGGGACCATGGGCAATGAGCAGTTCTTC. Its translation: CASSRSGTMGNEQFF.

This chain joins TRBV11-2 and TRBJ2-1; D might be TRBD2 (6 bases). The CDR3 spans 18 residues. The V end was cut by 2 bases, the J end by 1 base, with 18 bases between. Germline values: CDR1 SGHAT, CDR2 FQNNGV. The CDR3 DNA is TGTGCCAGCAGCTTAAGACCCGGGGGAGGCGGATCCTACAATGAGCAGTTCTTC. Amino acids: CASSLRPGGGGSYNEQFF. The full variable domain, its missing parts supplied by reference TRBV11-2 and TRBJ2-1, is EAGVAQSPRYKIIEKRQSVAFWCNPISGHATLYWYQQILGQGPKLLIQFQNNGVVDDSQLPKDRFSAERLKGVDSTLKIQPAKLEDSAVYLCASSLRPGGGGSYNEQFFGPGTRLTVL.

V usage is TRBV2 and J usage is TRBJ2-3; the match to TRBD2 covers 12 bases. J was trimmed by 0 bases and V by 10 bases; bases with no gene match: 8. The CDR3 runs to 16 residues. Germline CDR1 reads SNHLY; CDR2 reads FYNNEI. The CDR3 spells CATKTSGGTSTDTQYF. CDR3 DNA sequence: TGTGCCACCAAGACTAGCGGGGGAACTAGCACAGATACGCAGTATTTT.

The chain has TRBV25-1 and TRBJ1-1, with unresolved D. CDR3 length: 13 residues. The germline gives CDR1 MGHDK, CDR2 SYGVNS. The CDR3 spells CAPTRPTNTEAFF. The CDR3 nucleotides are TGTGCTCCGACCCGACCGACGAACACTGAAGCTTTCTTT.

The rearrangement uses TRBV25-1 and TRBJ1-1, with D maybe TRBD1 (5 bases). V gave up 8 bases and J gave up 1 base, with 17 bases separating them. CDR1 is MGHDK, CDR2 SYGVNS, per germline. The CDR3 spans 15 residues. The CDR3 DNA follows: TGTGCCAGCCAGCCGCATGGGGGGGGGAACACTGAAGCTTTCTTT. This sequence encodes CASQPHGGGNTEAFF. Full variable domain (rest looked up from reference TRBV25-1 and TRBJ1-1): EADIYQTPRYLVIGTGKKITLECSQTMGHDKMYWYQQDPGMELHLIHYSYGVNSTEKGDLSSESTVSRIRTEHFPLTLESARPSHTSQYLCASQPHGGGNTEAFFGQGTRLTVV.

The chain joins TRBV28 to TRBJ2-3; 12 bases line up with TRBD2. CDR1 MDHEN and CDR2 SYDVKM come from the germline V gene. Losses at the gene ends were 3 bases for V and 0 bases for J; bases not matched to a gene: 7. CDR3 length: 18 amino acids. The CDR3 coding sequence is TGTGCCAGCAGTTTCCCGACTAGCGGGGGACCTAGCACAGATACGCAGTATTTT. Translating gives CASSFPTSGGPSTDTQYF.

This rearrangement joins TRBV6-5 to TRBJ2-3; D is possibly TRBD2 (6 bases). V lost 0 bases, J lost 2 bases, and 12 bases lay in between. From germline, CDR1 is MNHEY and CDR2 SVGAGI. This CDR3 contains 16 residues. The CDR3 reads CASSYSAGRLTDTQYF. CDR3 DNA sequence: TGTGCCAGCAGTTACTCGGCGGGGAGACTCACAGATACGCAGTATTTT.

The rearrangement links TRBV19 to TRBJ1-5; 10 bases are shared with TRBD1. Germline loops: CDR1 LNHDA, CDR2 SQIVND (reference sequence). The CDR3 consists of 15 residues. V trimming: 4 bases; J trimming: 3 bases; junction bases outside the gene matches: 3. CDR3 sequence reads: CASSTGQGFNQPQHF. The CDR3 nucleotides are TGTGCCAGTAGTACGGGACAGGGGTTCAATCAGCCCCAGCATTTT.

V is TRBV5-1 and J is TRBJ1-2; possible D gene TRBD1, 6 bases. The V gene's germline CDR1 is SGHRS and CDR2 YFSETQ. The CDR3 consists of 14 residues. V shed 0 bases and J shed 3 bases, with 9 bases lying between them. The CDR3 is CASSLGTGHYGYTF. The CDR3 DNA is TGCGCCAGCAGCTTGGGAACAGGGCACTATGGCTACACCTTC.

The chain uses TRBV19 and TRBJ1-1; possible D gene TRBD1, 5 bases. Trimming cost V 3 bases and J 4 bases, with 12 bases left between them. Germline V lookup: CDR1 LNHDA, CDR2 SQIVND (reference sequence). This CDR3 has 14 residues. The CDR3 nucleotides are TGTGCCAGTAGTATGGGGTTCGGGACCACTGAAGCTTTCTTT. This encodes CASSMGFGTTEAFF.

The V call is TRBV5-1, the J call TRBJ2-1, with D maybe TRBD2 (6 bases). The CDR3 has 15 amino acids. V was shortened by 0 bases and J by 2 bases, with 9 bases between the two germline ends. Germline CDR1 and CDR2: SGHRS and YFSETQ. CDR3 sequence reads: CASSLASVTYNEQFF. The CDR3 nucleotides are TGCGCCAGCAGCTTGGCTAGCGTCACCTACAATGAGCAGTTCTTC.

The V call is TRBV7-2, the J call TRBJ2-2, with no clear D. The V end was cut by 5 bases, the J end by 3 bases, with 10 bases between. The germline V gene has CDR1 SGHTA and CDR2 FQGNSA. The CDR3 covers 14 residues. This chain's CDR3 is CASSPIGHTGELFF. CDR3 DNA sequence: TGTGCCAGCAGCCCCATCGGCCACACCGGGGAGCTGTTTTTT.

The CDR3 DNA reads as TGTGCCCGCGGGAGGGCCTCGTACGAGCAGTACTTC. Translated, it gives CARGRASYEQYF. The rearrangement joins TRBV6-5 to TRBJ2-7; 9 bases are a match to TRBD2. J was trimmed by 4 bases and V by 11 bases; bases with no gene match: 6. The CDR3 totals 12 residues. The V gene's germline CDR1 is MNHEY and CDR2 SVGAGI.

The chain uses TRBV19 and TRBJ1-5; D unresolved. This CDR3 spans 15 amino acids. Trimming removed 2 bases from V and 0 bases from J, with 8 bases in between. Germline V gene lookup returns CDR1 LNHDA and CDR2 SQIVND (reference sequence). The CDR3 DNA reads TGTGCCAGTAGTATATTCCGGCATAGCAATCAGCCCCAGCATTTT. Translation: CASSIFRHSNQPQHF. Together with reference TRBV19 and TRBJ1-5, the CDR3 gives the full variable domain: DGGITQSPKYLFRKEGQNVTLSCEQNLNHDAMYWYRQDPGQGLRLIYYSQIVNDFQKGDIAEGYSVSREKKESFPLTVTSAQKNPTAFYLCASSIFRHSNQPQHFGDGTRLSIL.

The chain employs TRBV7-2 and TRBJ1-3; possibly TRBD1 for D (5 bases). Deletions cut 1 base from V and 4 bases from J, with 11 bases between. Germline V CDR1 and CDR2: SGHTA, FQGNSA. The CDR3 consists of 15 residues. The CDR3: CASSLGPGLGNTIYF. DNA for the CDR3: TGTGCCAGCAGCTTAGGTCCGGGGCTCGGAAACACCATATATTTT.

The chain employs TRBV7-2 and TRBJ2-3, with 13 bases lining up with TRBD2. The CDR3 has 16 amino acids. CDR1 is SGHTA, CDR2 FQGNSA, per germline. V lost 5 bases and J lost 6; bases outside the gene matches: 8. The CDR3 nucleotides are TGTGCCAGCAGCCCCCGGACTAGCGGGAGATTGGATACGCAGTATTTT. As protein: CASSPRTSGRLDTQYF.

In its sample, this clone was seen a few times. This sequence joins TRBV6-5 and TRBJ2-7; a weak D match, TRBD1 (6 bases). Trimming took off 10 bases at V and 0 bases at J, with 10 bases between the two ends. CDR1 and CDR2 from the germline V gene are MNHEY and SVGAGI. There are 12 residues in the CDR3. The CDR3 DNA follows: TGTGCCACCAGGACAGTCTCCTACGAGCAGTACTTC. It is translated as CATRTVSYEQYF.

The chain is built from TRBV6-1 and TRBJ2-7; D is perhaps TRBD2 (7 bases). Trimming stripped 3 bases from V and 1 base from J, with 10 bases between. In germline, CDR1 is MNHNS, CDR2 SASEGT. CDR3 size: 14 residues. CDR3 nucleotide sequence: TGTGCCAGCAGTGAGCGGGGGCCGTCCTACGAGCAGTACTTC. Residues: CASSERGPSYEQYF.

The chain joins TRBV30 to TRBJ2-5; D not resolved. Trimming took off 0 bases at V and 4 bases at J, with 12 bases between the two ends. This CDR3 region has 14 residues. Germline V gives CDR1 GTSNPN, CDR2 SVGIG (reference sequence). The CDR3 DNA follows: TGTGCCTGGAGTGTACAGATATCTGGAGAGACCCAGTACTTC. Its translation: CAWSVQISGETQYF.

The chain has TRBV5-8 and TRBJ2-5; D uncertain. The germline CDR1 and CDR2 sequences are SGHTS and YDEGEE. V lost 0 bases and J lost 2, with 2 bases in between. There are 12 residues in the CDR3. The CDR3 DNA sequence: TGTGCCAGCAGCTTGGTACAAGAGACCCAGTACTTC. Translation gives CASSLVQETQYF.

The chain carries TRBV29-1 and TRBJ2-5; 9 bases are a match to TRBD1. Trimming took 2 bases from V and 1 from J; bases not matched to a gene: 5. The CDR3 contains 15 residues. Germline V gives CDR1 SQVTM, CDR2 ANQGSEA. The DNA for the CDR3 is TGCAGCGTTGAACTAATGGGACAGGGCCAAGAGACCCAGTACTTC. Translating it yields CSVELMGQGQETQYF.

V usage is TRBV7-9 and J usage is TRBJ2-1; D unclear. Trimming cost V 5 bases and J 8 bases, with 22 bases left between them. This CDR3 has 16 residues. The germline V gene has CDR1 SEHNR and CDR2 FQNEAQ (reference sequence). CDR3 sequence reads: CASSPSTRPPGDEQFF. The CDR3 DNA reads TGTGCCAGCAGCCCGAGTACTCGGCCCCCGGGCGATGAGCAGTTCTTC. The variable domain in full, with the rest retrieved from reference TRBV7-9 and TRBJ2-1, is DTGVSQNPRHKITKRGQNVTFRCDPISEHNRLYWYRQTLGQGPEFLTYFQNEAQLEKSRLLSDRFSAERPKGSFSTLEIQRTEQGDSAMYLCASSPSTRPPGDEQFFGPGTRLTVL.

On this clone itself: Within the sample, other DNA sequences also encode this same CDR3. The chain carries TRBV10-1 and TRBJ2-5; D is ambiguous. CDR1 is WNHNN, CDR2 SYGVQD, per germline (reference sequence). The CDR3 has 14 residues. The V gene lost 2 bases and the J gene lost 2 bases, with 9 bases spanning the gap. The CDR3 DNA follows: TGCGCCAGCAGTGAGAGCACAGCACAAGAGACCCAGTACTTC. Translating it yields CASSESTAQETQYF.

The V and J genes are TRBV19 and TRBJ2-6, with TRBD1 matching over 11 bases. The CDR3 runs 19 residues. Germline CDR1 reads LNHDA; CDR2 reads SQIVND (reference sequence). Unmatched junction bases numbered 13, after V lost 5 bases and J lost 4 bases. This chain's CDR3 is CASSQRRTGGGLGANVLTF. The DNA for the CDR3 is TGTGCCAGTAGTCAAAGAAGGACAGGGGGCGGTTTGGGGGCCAACGTCCTGACTTTC.

J is TRBJ2-1 and V is TRBV2; D is undetermined. Between the trimmed V and J ends, which lost 2 bases and 10 bases, there was a span of 6 bases. The CDR3 runs to 11 residues. Germline loops: CDR1 SNHLY, CDR2 FYNNEI. Here the CDR3 DNA reads TGTGCCAGCAGTGAAACTACGGAGCAGTTCTTC. Its translation: CASSETTEQFF.

The chain recombines TRBV6-4 with TRBJ2-1; D may correspond to TRBD1 or TRBD2 (5 bases each). CDR1 and CDR2 from the germline V gene are MRHNA and SNTAGT. The V gene lost 2 bases and the J gene lost 2 bases, with 10 bases spanning the gap. This CDR3 is built from 15 residues. Written as DNA, the CDR3 is TGTGCCAGCAGTGACGTCGGGGCGACCTACAATGAGCAGTTCTTC. This translates into CASSDVGATYNEQFF.